The 18 T cell receptor beta chains below come from one sample, sequenced in a study of CD8 T cells in Susac syndrome. Roughly 0.45 to 1 ug RNA was reverse transcribed with random hexamers. In TCRdb, the immunoSEQ multiplex PCR reads were re-called with MiXCR into one record per CDR3 protein. The table records around 100,000 distinct CDR3 sequences, roughly 96% of them present only once. Sample: CD8+ T cells from PBMCs. The receptors shown here come from a human donor with Susac syndrome.

The genes are TRBV23-1 and TRBJ1-1, with D possibly matching TRBD1 (6 bases). TRBV23-1 is filed as an ORF, its function uncertain. This CDR3 comprises 18 residues. V lost 6 bases, J lost 3 bases, and 26 bases lay in between. The DNA of the CDR3 is TGCGCCAGCAGGATCCTTAGGGGGGTTTATGGAAATTACACTGAAGCTTTCTTT. Protein: CASRILRGVYGNYTEAFF.

The J gene is TRBJ2-1, the V gene TRBV12-3 or TRBV12-4; no firm D call. The CDR3 covers 10 residues. With 6 bases removed from V and 9 bases from J, the gap between germline ends came to 6 bases. CDR3 DNA: TGTGCCAGCAGGGGTAGTGAGCAGTTCTTC. Amino acids: CASRGSEQFF.

The rearrangement links TRBV5-1 to TRBJ2-2, with a tentative D call TRBD1 (5 bases). Trimming removed 3 bases at V and 0 bases at J, with 9 bases between. The CDR3 loop spans 15 amino acids. CDR1 is SGHRS, CDR2 YFSETQ, per germline. The CDR3 DNA sequence: TGCGCCAGCAGCTGGTCGACAGCGAACACCGGGGAGCTGTTTTTT. As protein: CASSWSTANTGELFF.

The chain joins TRBV29-1 to TRBJ2-1; 8 bases agree with TRBD1. With V trimmed by 7 bases and J by 8 bases, 10 bases remained unmatched. The CDR3 loop spans 13 amino acids. Germline assignment: CDR1 SQVTM and CDR2 ANQGSEA. CDR3 DNA sequence: TGCAGCGCCCGGACAGGGTTAGGATATGAGCAGTTCTTC. This encodes CSARTGLGYEQFF.

The gene calls are TRBV10-3 and TRBJ1-4; TRBD1 might be the D (6 bases). The CDR3 spans 12 residues. Trimming stripped 4 bases from V and 10 bases from J, with 10 bases between. From germline, CDR1 is ENHRY and CDR2 SYGVKD. The CDR3, as DNA: TGTGCCATCAGTGGGACAGACGGAAAACTGTTTTTT. Translated: CAISGTDGKLFF.

The rearrangement uses TRBV7-9 and TRBJ2-1; D is ambiguous. Germline CDR1 reads SEHNR; CDR2 reads FQNEAQ (reference sequence). Trimming stripped 5 bases from V and 2 bases from J, with 7 bases between. The CDR3 spans 13 residues. In nucleotides, the CDR3 is TGTGCCAGCAGCCCGAATCCCTACAATGAGCAGTTCTTC. Translating gives CASSPNPYNEQFF.

The gene calls are TRBV6-5 and TRBJ2-7; the D is unclear. V lost 2 bases and J 1 base, leaving 15 bases between the germline ends. The CDR3 loop spans 16 amino acids. Germline V gene lookup returns CDR1 MNHEY and CDR2 SVGAGI. The DNA of the CDR3 is TGTGCCAGCAGTTACAACCGGCGCACTCTTTCCTACGAGCAGTACTTC. Translated: CASSYNRRTLSYEQYF.

The chain is built from TRBV10-3 and TRBJ2-7, with D unresolved. V was cut by 4 bases and J by 4 bases, with 5 bases left in between. In germline, CDR1 is ENHRY, CDR2 SYGVKD. This CDR3 region has 11 residues. The CDR3 region has the DNA TGTGCCATCAGTGGAGCTTACGAGCAGTACTTC. The encoded protein is CAISGAYEQYF.

The rearrangement joins TRBV25-1 to TRBJ2-7; D uncertain. V gave up 1 base and J gave up 3 bases, with 7 bases separating them. Per the germline V gene, CDR1 is MGHDK and CDR2 is SYGVNS. This CDR3 comprises 13 residues. CDR3 DNA sequence: TGTGCCAGCAGTGAATGGGGATTCTACGAGCAGTACTTC. It yields the protein CASSEWGFYEQYF.

The gene calls are TRBV6-5 and TRBJ2-1; the D is unclear. The germline V gene has CDR1 MNHEY and CDR2 SVGAGI. V lost 0 bases and J 10 bases, leaving 4 bases between the germline ends. The CDR3 loop spans 11 amino acids. CDR3 bases: TGTGCCAGCAGTTACTCTGCAGAGCAGTTCTTC. It is translated as CASSYSAEQFF.

The chain recombines TRBV12-3 or TRBV12-4 with TRBJ2-5; D uncertain. The CDR3 has 13 amino acids. Trimming pared 5 bases from V and 4 bases from J, leaving 11 bases between. The CDR3 loop is CASSTHVLETQYF. In DNA, the CDR3 is TGTGCCAGCAGTACTCACGTATTAGAGACCCAGTACTTC.

This clonotype was seen just once. The CDR3 reads CASSPGTGLCEQYF. The CDR3, as DNA: TGCGCCAGCAGTCCTGGGACAGGGCTCTGCGAGCAGTACTTC. The J gene is TRBJ2-7, the V gene TRBV23-1; 9 bases align to TRBD1. TRBV23-1 is annotated as an ORF whose role is uncertain. This CDR3 is 14 amino acids long. Germline trimming cut 4 bases from V and 6 bases from J; bases unmatched to any gene: 7.

J is TRBJ1-2 and V is TRBV5-6; no definite D call. The CDR3 length is 12 residues. Germline assignment: CDR1 SGHDT and CDR2 YYEEEE. V was clipped by 1 base and J by 9 bases, with 10 bases between them. CDR3 nucleotides: TGTGCCAGCAGCTTGTCCCGCGGGAGCTACACCTTC. It yields the protein CASSLSRGSYTF.

The chain joins TRBV19 to TRBJ2-5; TRBD2 matches 9 bases. Germline V gene sequence: CDR1 LNHDA, CDR2 SQIVND (reference sequence). The V gene end was trimmed by 10 bases and the J gene end by 5 bases; junction bases not matched to a gene: 5. The CDR3 length is 12 residues. CDR3 amino acids: CATVGLAETQYF. CDR3 in DNA: TGTGCCACCGTCGGACTAGCGGAGACCCAGTACTTC.

This rearrangement joins TRBV7-2 to TRBJ1-4, with D uncertain. The germline gives CDR1 SGHTA, CDR2 FQGNSA. The CDR3 sequence is 13 residues long. Trimming removed 5 bases from V and 6 bases from J, with 10 bases in between. The CDR3 reads CASSRGWDEKLFF. In DNA, the CDR3 is TGTGCCAGCAGCCGTGGATGGGATGAAAAACTGTTTTTT.

The chain combines TRBV20-1 with TRBJ2-1; D is undetermined. Between the trimmed V and J ends, which lost 1 base and 5 bases, there was a span of 15 bases. CDR1 is DFQATT, CDR2 SNEGSKA, per germline (reference sequence). There are 15 residues in the CDR3. This CDR3 is CSARGDAAENNEQFF. The DNA of the CDR3 is TGCAGTGCTAGAGGGGATGCCGCTGAGAACAATGAGCAGTTCTTC.

V gene TRBV18 combines with J gene TRBJ2-7, with 8 bases fitting TRBD1. The V gene's germline CDR1 is KGHSH and CDR2 LQKENI. The ends lost 3 bases at V and 8 bases at J; junction bases unmatched: 9. The CDR3 is 14 residues long. CDR3: CASSPLDRDSKQYF. In DNA form, the CDR3 reads TGTGCCAGCTCACCCCTGGACAGGGATAGCAAGCAGTACTTC.

This sequence joins TRBV15 and TRBJ2-3, with TRBD2 as a possible D gene (6 bases). This CDR3 is 15 amino acids long. Trimming took off 0 bases at V and 2 bases at J, with 9 bases between the two ends. Germline V CDR1 and CDR2: LNHNV, YYDKDF (reference sequence). The CDR3 DNA reads TGTGCCACCAGCAGAGATAGCGGTCCCACAGATACGCAGTATTTT. Amino acids: CATSRDSGPTDTQYF. The variable domain in full, with the rest retrieved from reference TRBV15 and TRBJ2-3, is DAMVIQNPRYQVTQFGKPVTLSCSQTLNHNVMYWYQQKSSQAPKLLFHYYDKDFNNEADTPDNFQSRRPNTSFCFLDIRSPGLGDTAMYLCATSRDSGPTDTQYFGPGTRLTVL.